The 2 T cell receptor beta chains listed next were all sequenced from one sample in a study of CD8 T cells in ankylosing spondylitis. Each CDR3 protein is one row after TCRdb ran MiXCR on the 5' RACE reads. The table includes 100,000 to 150,000 distinct CDR3 sequences, roughly 6.6% detected once. The sample was blood, either unsorted or a sorted T cell fraction (not recorded which). The receptors shown here come from a male donor with ankylosing spondylitis or in good health (not recorded which).

This sequence joins TRBV6-1 and TRBJ2-5; 8 bases are shared with TRBD2. V was clipped by 6 bases and J by 0 bases; unmatched bases: 6. This CDR3 contains 15 residues. CDR1 is MNHNS and CDR2 is SASEGT in the germline V gene. The CDR3 DNA follows: TGTGCCAGCAGAGGAGCGGGGGCGAACCAAGAGACCCAGTACTTC. It yields the protein CASRGAGANQETQYF.

This clonotype was observed at least ten times. The genes are TRBV20-1 and TRBJ2-1; D uncertain. V was pared by 3 bases and J by 7 bases, with 13 bases between. CDR1 DFQATT and CDR2 SNEGSKA come from the germline V gene (reference sequence). The CDR3 sequence is 13 residues long. CDR3 sequence (DNA): TGCAGTGCTAGTTTTGGGGTCCCAAATGAGCAGTTCTTC. Amino acids: CSASFGVPNEQFF.